This TCR beta chain was recovered during a study of T cell responses to AZD1222 COVID-19 vaccine. General study findings and limits: In a largely white British group with more females than males, clonal diversity was possibly underestimated. Among spike-specific TCRs, nearly half reportedly target unmutated variant regions.

Method: immunoSEQ multiplex PCR; TCRdb's copy keeps in-frame clones and lacks some. This sample has more than 85,000 clones, with about 90% found just once. In regard to this clone: What it binds is not known.

V lost 1 base, J lost 5 bases, and 9 bases lay in between. The CDR3 loop spans 14 amino acids. The germline V gene encodes CDR1 SEHNR and CDR2 FQNEAQ (reference sequence). The genes are TRBV7-9 and TRBJ1-5, with D uncertain. Specimen: peripheral blood, collected on day 0 of AZD1222 vaccination. The origin of this receptor is an adult in good health. The CDR3 spells CASSLGEAHQPQHF. CDR3 in DNA: TGTGCCAGCAGCTTAGGGGAGGCACATCAGCCCCAGCATTTT.